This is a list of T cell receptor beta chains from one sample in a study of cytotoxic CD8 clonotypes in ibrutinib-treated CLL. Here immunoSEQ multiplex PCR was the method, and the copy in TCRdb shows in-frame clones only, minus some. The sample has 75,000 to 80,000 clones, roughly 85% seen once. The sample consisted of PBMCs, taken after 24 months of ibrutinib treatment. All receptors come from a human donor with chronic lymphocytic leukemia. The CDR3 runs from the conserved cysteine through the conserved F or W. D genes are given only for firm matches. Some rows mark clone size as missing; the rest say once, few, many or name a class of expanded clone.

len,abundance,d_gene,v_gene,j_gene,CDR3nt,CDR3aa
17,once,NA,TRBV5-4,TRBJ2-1,TGTGCCAGCAGCTCTGCAACCGGAACGGTAGCCTACAATGAGCAGTTCTTC,CASSSATGTVAYNEQFF
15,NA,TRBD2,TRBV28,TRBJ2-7,TGTGCCAGCAGCCCTACTAGCGGGAGATGGTACGAGCAGTACTTC,CASSPTSGRWYEQYF
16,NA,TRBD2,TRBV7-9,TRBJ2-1,TGTGCCAGCAGCTTTGCCGGGACTAGCGGGAGCTATGAGCAGTTCTTC,CASSFAGTSGSYEQFF
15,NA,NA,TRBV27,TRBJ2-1,TGTGCCAGCAGTTTTGTGGCTAGCGAGTACAATGAGCAGTTCTTC,CASSFVASEYNEQFF
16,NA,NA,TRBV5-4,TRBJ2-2,TGTGCCAGCACCCCCTCAGGGGGGACGAACACCGGGGAGCTGTTTTTT,CASTPSGGTNTGELFF
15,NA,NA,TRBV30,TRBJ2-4,TGTGCCTGGAGGACAGGACAGTTAGCCAAAAACATTCAGTACTTC,CAWRTGQLAKNIQYF
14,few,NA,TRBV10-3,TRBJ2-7,TGTGCCATCAGTAACTTTGGGACGGACTACGAGCAGTACTTC,CAISNFGTDYEQYF
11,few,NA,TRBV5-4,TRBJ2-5,TGTGCCAGCAGTTCGGCACAGACCCAGTACTTC,CASSSAQTQYF
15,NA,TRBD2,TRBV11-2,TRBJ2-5,TGTGCCAGCAGCTTAGGGGGGGGAGTCGTGGAGACCCAGTACTTC,CASSLGGGVVETQYF
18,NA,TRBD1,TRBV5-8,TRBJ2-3,TGTGCCAGCAGCCCCTTCGGGACAGGACTTTCGTTGGCAGATACGCAGTATTTT,CASSPFGTGLSLADTQYF
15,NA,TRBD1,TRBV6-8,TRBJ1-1,TGTGCCAGCAGTTTCGACAGGGCTATGAACACTGAAGCTTTCTTT,CASSFDRAMNTEAFF
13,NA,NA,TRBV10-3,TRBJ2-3,TGTGCCATCAACCGGCTAGCGACAGATACGCAGTATTTT,CAINRLATDTQYF
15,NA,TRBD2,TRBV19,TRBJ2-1,TGTGCCAGTAGTACTAGCGGGAGCTCCTACAATGAGCAGTTCTTC,CASSTSGSSYNEQFF
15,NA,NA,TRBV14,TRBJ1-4,TGTGCCAGCAGCCAAGGGACGGGGGCGTATGAAAAACTGTTTTTT,CASSQGTGAYEKLFF
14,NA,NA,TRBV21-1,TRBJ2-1,TGTGCCACCATCGGGACTAGCGGGGACGATGAGCAGTTCTTC,CATIGTSGDDEQFF
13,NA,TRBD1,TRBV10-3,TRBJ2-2,TGTGCCATCACTCCGGGACAGGGAGGGGAGCTGTTTTTT,CAITPGQGGELFF
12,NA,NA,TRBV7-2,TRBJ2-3,TGTGCCAGCAGCTTAGGGGTAAATACGCAGTATTTT,CASSLGVNTQYF
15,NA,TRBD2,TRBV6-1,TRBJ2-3,TGTGCCAGCAACCCGAGAGCGGGAGATTCTGATACGCAGTATTTT,CASNPRAGDSDTQYF
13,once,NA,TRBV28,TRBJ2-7,TGTGCCAGCAGTTTCCCACAGACCTACGAGCAGTACTTC,CASSFPQTYEQYF
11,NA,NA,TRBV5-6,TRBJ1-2,TGTGCCAGCAGCCACCGTGGGGGCTACACCTTC,CASSHRGGYTF